This T cell receptor (beta chain) was identified during a study of T cell responses to AZD1222 COVID-19 vaccine. Looking at the study overall: Second-dose recipients at about 4 or about 12 weeks were treated as one pooled group.

The germline V and J ends were trimmed by 4 bases and 6 bases, with 18 bases remaining between them. Per germline, CDR1 MNHEY and CDR2 SVGEGT. The CDR3 sequence is 15 residues long. Here immunoSEQ multiplex PCR was the method, and the copy in TCRdb shows in-frame clones only, minus some. Among under 200,000 clones listed, 92% were seen once. Notes on the study in general: Only 6 or 7 people who got AZD1222 tested seropositive at baseline. The study sampled repertoires only after the peak T cell response. Clonal diversity was possibly underestimated, and white British individuals and females predominated among donors.

In the case of this clone: Its antigen is unidentified.

The receptor was derived from an adult in good health. Material: peripheral blood, obtained on day 0 of AZD1222 vaccination. V usage is TRBV6-2 or TRBV6-3 and J usage is TRBJ1-1; D ambiguous. The CDR3 reads CASSSDGQERSEAFF. Here the CDR3 DNA reads TGTGCCAGCAGTTCCGACGGTCAGGAAAGATCTGAAGCTTTCTTT.